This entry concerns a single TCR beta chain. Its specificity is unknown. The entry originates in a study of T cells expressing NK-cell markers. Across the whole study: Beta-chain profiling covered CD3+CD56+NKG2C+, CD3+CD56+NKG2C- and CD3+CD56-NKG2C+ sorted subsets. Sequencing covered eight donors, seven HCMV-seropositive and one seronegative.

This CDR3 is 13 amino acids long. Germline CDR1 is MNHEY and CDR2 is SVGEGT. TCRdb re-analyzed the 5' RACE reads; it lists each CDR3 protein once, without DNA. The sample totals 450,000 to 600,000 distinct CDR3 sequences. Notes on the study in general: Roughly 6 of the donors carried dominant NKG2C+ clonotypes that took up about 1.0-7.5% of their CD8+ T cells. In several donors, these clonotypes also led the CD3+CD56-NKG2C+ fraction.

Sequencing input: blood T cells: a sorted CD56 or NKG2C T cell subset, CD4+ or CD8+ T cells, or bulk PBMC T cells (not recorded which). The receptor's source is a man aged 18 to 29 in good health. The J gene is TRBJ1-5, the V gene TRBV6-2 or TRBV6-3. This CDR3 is CASAVTANQPQHF.